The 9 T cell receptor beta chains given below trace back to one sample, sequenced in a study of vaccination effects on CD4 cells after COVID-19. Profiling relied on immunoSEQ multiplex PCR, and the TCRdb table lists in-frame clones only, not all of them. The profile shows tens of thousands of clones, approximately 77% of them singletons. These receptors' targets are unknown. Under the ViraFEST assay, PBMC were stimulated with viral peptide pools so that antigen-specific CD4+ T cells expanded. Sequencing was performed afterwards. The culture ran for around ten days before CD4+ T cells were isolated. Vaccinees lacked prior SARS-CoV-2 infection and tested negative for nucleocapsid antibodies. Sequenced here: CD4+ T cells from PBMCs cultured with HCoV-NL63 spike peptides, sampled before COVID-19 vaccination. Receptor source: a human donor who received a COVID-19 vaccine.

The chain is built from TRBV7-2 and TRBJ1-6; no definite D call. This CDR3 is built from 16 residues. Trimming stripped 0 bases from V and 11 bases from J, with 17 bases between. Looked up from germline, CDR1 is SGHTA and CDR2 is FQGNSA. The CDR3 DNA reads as TGTGCCAGCAGCTTAGCGACGGGAACGGCGGGGACACCCCTCCACTTT. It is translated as CASSLATGTAGTPLHF.

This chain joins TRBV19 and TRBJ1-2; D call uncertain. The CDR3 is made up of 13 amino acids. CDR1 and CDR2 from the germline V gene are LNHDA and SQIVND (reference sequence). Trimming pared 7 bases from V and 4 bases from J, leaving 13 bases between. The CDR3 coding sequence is TGTGCCAGTAAACGCGGGGTCATCTATGGCTACACCTTC. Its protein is CASKRGVIYGYTF. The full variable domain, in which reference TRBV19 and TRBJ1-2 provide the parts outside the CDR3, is DGGITQSPKYLFRKEGQNVTLSCEQNLNHDAMYWYRQDPGQGLRLIYYSQIVNDFQKGDIAEGYSVSREKKESFPLTVTSAQKNPTAFYLCASKRGVIYGYTFGSGTRLTVV.

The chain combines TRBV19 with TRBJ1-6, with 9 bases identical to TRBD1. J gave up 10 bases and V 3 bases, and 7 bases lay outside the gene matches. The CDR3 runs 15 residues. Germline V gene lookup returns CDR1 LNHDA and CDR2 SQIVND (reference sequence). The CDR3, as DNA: TGTGCCAGTAGTATCATCGGGACAGGGTCCTCACCCCTCCACTTT. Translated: CASSIIGTGSSPLHF.

CDR3 region: CASSLQGEGTEAFF. The CDR3 DNA follows: TGTGCCAGCTCACTACAGGGGGAGGGCACTGAAGCTTTCTTT. This chain connects TRBV18 to TRBJ1-1; 8 positions match TRBD1. Germline lookup yields CDR1 KGHSH and CDR2 LQKENI. Losses at the gene ends were 4 bases for V and 4 bases for J; bases not matched to a gene: 5. This CDR3 is 14 amino acids long.

Written as DNA, the CDR3 is TGCGCCAGCAGCCCGGGACAGGATGGATACATTCAGTACTTC. It encodes CASSPGQDGYIQYF. The rearrangement links TRBV5-1 to TRBJ2-4; 8 nucleotides agree with TRBD1. Per the germline V gene, CDR1 is SGHRS and CDR2 is YFSETQ. The CDR3 has 14 residues. With 4 bases clipped from V and 8 bases from J, the junction kept 8 bases outside the gene matches. The variable domain in full, with the rest retrieved from reference TRBV5-1 and TRBJ2-4, is KAGVTQTPRYLIKTRGQQVTLSCSPISGHRSVSWYQQTPGQGLQFLFEYFSETQRNKGNFPGRFSGRQFSNSRSEMNVSTLELGDSALYLCASSPGQDGYIQYFGAGTRLSVL.

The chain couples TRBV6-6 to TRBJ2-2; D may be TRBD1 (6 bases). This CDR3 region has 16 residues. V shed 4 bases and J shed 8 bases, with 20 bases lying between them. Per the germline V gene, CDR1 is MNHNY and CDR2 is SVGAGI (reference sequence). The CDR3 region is CASSSPLNSGVGELFF. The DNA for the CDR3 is TGTGCCAGCAGTTCGCCCCTAAATTCAGGGGTGGGGGAGCTGTTTTTT.

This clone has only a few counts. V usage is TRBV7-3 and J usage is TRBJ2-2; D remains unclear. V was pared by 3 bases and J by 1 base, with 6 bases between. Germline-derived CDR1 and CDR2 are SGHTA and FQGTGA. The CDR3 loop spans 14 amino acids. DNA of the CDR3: TGTGCCAGCAGCTTCGGACGGAACACCGGGGAGCTGTTTTTT. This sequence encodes CASSFGRNTGELFF.

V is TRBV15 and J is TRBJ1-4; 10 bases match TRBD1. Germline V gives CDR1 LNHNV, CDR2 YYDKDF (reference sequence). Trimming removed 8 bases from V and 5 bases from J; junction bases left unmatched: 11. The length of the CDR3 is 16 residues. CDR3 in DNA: TGTGCCACCGGACCACGGTGGGGACAGGGGAATGAAAAACTGTTTTTT. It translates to CATGPRWGQGNEKLFF. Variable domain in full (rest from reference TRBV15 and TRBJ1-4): DAMVIQNPRYQVTQFGKPVTLSCSQTLNHNVMYWYQQKSSQAPKLLFHYYDKDFNNEADTPDNFQSRRPNTSFCFLDIRSPGLGDTAMYLCATGPRWGQGNEKLFFGSGTQLSVL.

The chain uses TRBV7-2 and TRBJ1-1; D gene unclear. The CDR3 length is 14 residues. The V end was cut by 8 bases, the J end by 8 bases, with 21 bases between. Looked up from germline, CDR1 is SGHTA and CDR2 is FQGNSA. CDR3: CASFPGQGAVEAFF. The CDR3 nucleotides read TGTGCCAGCTTTCCGGGTCAAGGCGCCGTCGAAGCTTTCTTT. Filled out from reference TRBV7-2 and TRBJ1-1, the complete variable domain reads GAGVSQSPSNKVTEKGKDVELRCDPISGHTALYWYRQSLGQGLEFLIYFQGNSAPDKSGLPSDRFSAERTGGSVSTLTIQRTQQEDSAVYLCASFPGQGAVEAFFGQGTRLTVV.